Below are 13 T cell receptor beta chains sequenced from a single sample in a study of vaccination and CD4 T cells after COVID-19. What these receptors recognize is not known. Treatment meaning: approximately nine-day PBMC culture with coronavirus spike peptide pools or control peptides (ViraFEST assay). Sequenced with the Oncomine TCR Beta short-read assay was DNA taken from cultured CD4+ T cells. TCRdb processed the PCR reads anew with MiXCR; each CDR3 protein has one entry. The sample comprises under 25,000 distinct CDR3 sequences, roughly 71% of which are singletons, and 6% to 8% rests with the top ten. Sequenced sample: CD4+ T cells from blood, cultured in vitro. These receptors came from a human donor who had recovered from COVID-19.

V and J are TRBV7-2 and TRBJ2-2, with 9 bases that match TRBD2. V dropped 8 bases and J dropped 7; count of bases not matched to a gene: 14. CDR1 and CDR2 (germline): SGHTA, FQGNSA. The CDR3 spans 16 residues. CDR3 residues: CASPFRRAGGVGELFF. CDR3 in DNA: TGTGCCAGCCCCTTCCGGCGGGCGGGAGGGGTCGGGGAGCTGTTTTTT.

The V gene is TRBV20-1, the J gene TRBJ2-3, with 10 bases fitting TRBD2. The CDR3 length is 15 residues. The germline CDR1 and CDR2 sequences are DFQATT and SNEGSKA (reference sequence). The J segment lost 5 bases and the V segment lost 3 bases, leaving 8 bases of the junction unmatched. For the CDR3, the DNA is TGCAGTGCTAGGGGGCTAGCGGGAGTCAGAGATACGCAGTATTTT. It is translated as CSARGLAGVRDTQYF.

This chain connects TRBV30 to TRBJ1-5; D call uncertain. The V gene's germline CDR1 is GTSNPN and CDR2 SVGIG (reference sequence). V dropped 0 bases and J dropped 7 bases, with 7 bases sitting between them. CDR3 length: 12 amino acids. The CDR3 is CAWSVSRQPQHF. CDR3 coding DNA: TGTGCCTGGAGTGTATCTAGGCAGCCCCAGCATTTT.

This rearrangement joins TRBV12-3 or TRBV12-4 to TRBJ1-2; D is uncertain. With 5 bases removed from V and 7 bases from J, the gap between germline ends came to 20 bases. This CDR3 has 15 amino acids. CDR3 DNA: TGTGCCAGCAGTCGAACGGGCTTCCCTTCGGGTGGCTACACCTTC. The encoded protein is CASSRTGFPSGGYTF.

This clonotype was recorded a few times. The chain joins TRBV7-8 to TRBJ2-5, with D uncertain. The germline CDR1 and CDR2 sequences are SGHVS and FQNEAQ. The CDR3 loop spans 11 amino acids. V lost 4 bases and J lost 7, with 7 bases in between. This CDR3 reads CASSSPGTQYF. The CDR3 bases are TGTGCCAGCAGCTCTCCAGGGACCCAGTACTTC.

This clonotype has just a few counts. The chain carries TRBV4-3 and TRBJ1-5, with D tentatively TRBD1 (5 bases). The V gene lost 1 base and the J gene lost 2 bases, with 18 bases spanning the gap. The germline CDR1 and CDR2 sequences are LGHNA and YSLEER. CDR3 size: 18 residues. The CDR3 nucleotides are TGCGCCAGCAGCCAAGCCGCCCTTCAGGGTTTTCGCAATCAGCCCCAGCATTTT. Protein product: CASSQAALQGFRNQPQHF.

This chain uses TRBV11-1 with TRBJ1-2; 7 bases are a match to TRBD1. Germline V gene lookup returns CDR1 SGHAT and CDR2 FQDESV (reference sequence). V lost 4 bases, J lost 1 base, and 0 bases stayed unmatched. The CDR3 runs 13 residues. The chain's CDR3 is CASSWDSNYGYTF. The CDR3 DNA sequence: TGTGCCAGCAGCTGGGACAGTAACTATGGCTACACCTTC.

This clonotype was observed a few times. The rearrangement uses TRBV7-2 and TRBJ1-5, with a weak D call TRBD1 (6 bases). The length of the CDR3 is 15 residues. Germline assignment: CDR1 SGHTA and CDR2 FQGNSA. Trimming pared 1 base from V and 3 bases from J, leaving 10 bases between. The CDR3 here is CASSLGGGNNQPQHF. CDR3 nucleotide sequence: TGTGCCAGCAGCTTAGGAGGGGGGAACAATCAGCCCCAGCATTTT. Drawing the rest from reference TRBV7-2 and TRBJ1-5, the complete variable domain is GAGVSQSPSNKVTEKGKDVELRCDPISGHTALYWYRQSLGQGLEFLIYFQGNSAPDKSGLPSDRFSAERTGGSVSTLTIQRTQQEDSAVYLCASSLGGGNNQPQHFGDGTRLSIL.

In its sample, this clonotype was seen once. The V and J genes are TRBV5-1 and TRBJ2-2, with D unclear. Deletions cut 1 base from V and 7 bases from J, with 5 bases between. Germline-derived CDR1 and CDR2 are SGHRS and YFSETQ. The CDR3 extends over 12 amino acids. The CDR3 loop reads CASSLIIGELFF. The DNA for the CDR3 is TGCGCCAGCAGCTTGATAATCGGGGAGCTGTTTTTT.

J is TRBJ1-1 and V is TRBV4-3; D is ambiguous. The V gene lost 0 bases and the J gene lost 5 bases, with 10 bases spanning the gap. CDR1 and CDR2 (germline): LGHNA, YSLEER. CDR3 size: 14 residues. CDR3 in DNA: TGCGCCAGCAGCCAAGATACGCGGTTGACTGAAGCTTTCTTT. It translates to CASSQDTRLTEAFF.

V and J are TRBV6-5 and TRBJ1-1; D is unresolved. V was trimmed by 2 bases and J by 4 bases, leaving 11 bases between them. The germline gives CDR1 MNHEY, CDR2 SVGAGI. This CDR3 has 14 amino acids. CDR3 amino acids: CASSYAGTGTEAFF. Here the CDR3 DNA reads TGTGCCAGCAGTTACGCTGGAACGGGCACTGAAGCTTTCTTT.

The rearrangement joins TRBV5-1 to TRBJ2-5; the match to TRBD1 covers 8 bases. With V trimmed by 7 bases and J by 1 base, 6 bases remained unmatched. This CDR3 spans 14 amino acids. The germline gives CDR1 SGHRS, CDR2 YFSETQ. Here the CDR3 reads CASHRGDTQETQYF. Written as DNA, the CDR3 is TGCGCCAGCCACAGGGGGGACACCCAAGAGACCCAGTACTTC.

The chain has TRBV20-1 and TRBJ2-7; D call uncertain. The V end was cut by 0 bases, the J end by 3 bases, with 15 bases between. CDR3 length: 15 residues. Germline V CDR1 and CDR2: DFQATT, SNEGSKA (reference sequence). The DNA for the CDR3 is TGCAGTGCTAGAGATAGGGTCGGCAGCAACTACGAGCAGTACTTC. Translating it yields CSARDRVGSNYEQYF.